This TCR beta chain was recorded in a study of control samples from healthy donors and cancer patients. This clone was recorded only once. This CDR3 comprises 14 residues. Trimming took off 0 bases at V and 1 base at J, with 7 bases between the two ends. Looked up from germline, CDR1 is LGHDT and CDR2 is YNNKEL (reference sequence). TCRdb keeps only in-frame clones here, not all; method: immunoSEQ multiplex PCR. The sample lists about 120,000 clones, approximately 90% occurring once. V and J are TRBV3-1 (or the pseudogene TRBV3-2) and TRBJ2-7; no firm D call. This sequence originates from a man in his forties or fifties in good health. Sequencing was performed on blood. CDR3 in amino acids: CASSQERDSYEQYF. In DNA, the CDR3 is TGTGCCAGCAGCCAAGAGAGAGATTCCTACGAGCAGTACTTC.